The 12 T cell receptor beta chains in this list originate from one sample, sequenced in a study of Ad26.COV2.S vaccination and SARS-CoV-2 variants. This table comes from immunoSEQ multiplex PCR, and its TCRdb copy is limited to in-frame clones, with some not included. The data hold over 450,000 clones, with roughly 87% observed a single time. Indicated treatment: around 19 received Ad26.COV2.S at low or high dose, single or two shots; 5 received placebo; per-sample allocation not given. Samples came from day 63 after the first vaccine or placebo injection. This sample comprised peripheral blood, obtained in a trial of Ad26.COV2.S vaccine versus placebo. The receptors were sampled from a person aged 18 to 59 who received the Ad26.COV2.S COVID-19 vaccine or a placebo.

This chain connects TRBV19 to TRBJ2-6, with D uncertain. The germline V gene has CDR1 LNHDA and CDR2 SQIVND (reference sequence). The V gene lost 3 bases and the J gene lost 1 base, with 19 bases spanning the gap. The CDR3 has 19 residues. CDR3 loop: CASSIGRRQSFSGANVLTF. In DNA form, the CDR3 reads TGTGCCAGTAGTATTGGGCGCCGTCAGTCCTTTTCTGGGGCCAACGTCCTGACTTTC.

The rearrangement uses TRBV6-2 or TRBV6-3 and TRBJ1-1; D may be TRBD1 (5 bases). Trimming took off 3 bases at V and 2 bases at J, with 13 bases between the two ends. Germline V lookup: CDR1 MNHEY, CDR2 SVGEGT. The CDR3 is 15 residues long. CDR3 nucleotide sequence: TGTGCCAGCAGTTATTTCGGGGCACAAAACACTGAAGCTTTCTTT. Amino acids: CASSYFGAQNTEAFF.

The V and J genes are TRBV11-2 and TRBJ2-7; TRBD2 might be the D (5 bases). The germline V gene encodes CDR1 SGHAT and CDR2 FQNNGV. This CDR3 comprises 14 residues. The V end was cut by 5 bases, the J end by 5 bases, with 16 bases between. The CDR3 region is CASSPEGGSHEQYF. CDR3 DNA sequence: TGTGCCAGCAGCCCAGAGGGTGGTTCCCACGAGCAGTACTTC.

The rearrangement uses TRBV27 and TRBJ1-2; 8 nucleotides match TRBD1. After removal of 4 bases from V and 5 bases from J, the junction contained 9 bases not matched to a gene. This CDR3 has 15 residues. CDR1 is MNHEY, CDR2 SMNVEV, per germline (reference sequence). CDR3 DNA: TGTGCCAGCAGTTACTCGACAGGGGCGGAATATGGCTACACCTTC. Its translation is CASSYSTGAEYGYTF.

J is TRBJ1-1 and V is TRBV29-1; D is undetermined. Germline V gene data show CDR1 as SQVTM and CDR2 as ANQGSEA. The V and J ends lost 5 bases and 6 bases respectively, with 19 bases between them. The CDR3 contains 14 residues. The CDR3 region has the DNA TGCAGCGTTCTTGGGCACCGGGGATATGCTGAAGCTTTCTTT. It translates to CSVLGHRGYAEAFF.

This clone has only one observation. This rearrangement joins TRBV7-2 to TRBJ2-3; 8 bases line up with TRBD1. Trimming took 5 bases from V and 2 from J; bases not matched to a gene: 9. The CDR3 contains 16 residues. Germline CDR1 is SGHTA and CDR2 is FQGNSA. The DNA of the CDR3 is TGTGCCAGCAGCACAGGGACAGGCCACTTCACAGATACGCAGTATTTT. Its translation is CASSTGTGHFTDTQYF.

This chain connects TRBV7-3 to TRBJ1-6; D remains unclear. CDR1 is SGHTA, CDR2 FQGTGA, per germline. This CDR3 spans 14 amino acids. Trimming removed 2 bases from V and 7 bases from J, with 9 bases in between. Here the CDR3 reads CASSLLRRNSPLHF. CDR3 DNA: TGTGCCAGCAGCTTACTTCGTAGGAATTCACCCCTCCACTTT.

The rearrangement links TRBV4-2 to TRBJ1-1, with D possibly TRBD1 on 6 matching bases. The germline V gene encodes CDR1 LGHNA and CDR2 YNFKEQ. V was cut by 0 bases and J by 0 bases, with 8 bases left in between. CDR3 size: 15 residues. CDR3: CASSQDGQMNTEAFF. CDR3 in DNA: TGTGCCAGCAGCCAAGACGGACAGATGAACACTGAAGCTTTCTTT.

On this clone itself: Other DNA sequences within the sample encode an identical CDR3. The genes are TRBV5-4 and TRBJ1-2; 9 bases match TRBD1. V shed 0 bases and J 2 bases; nucleotides not matched to a gene: 2. CDR1 and CDR2 from the germline V gene are SGHNT and YYREEE (reference sequence). The CDR3 totals 15 residues. The CDR3 loop reads CASSLGGQGNYGYTF. In DNA, the CDR3 is TGTGCCAGCAGCTTGGGTGGACAGGGGAACTATGGCTACACCTTC.

J is TRBJ1-4 and V is TRBV5-8, with 9 bases identical to TRBD1. This CDR3 region has 13 residues. Per germline, CDR1 SGHTS and CDR2 YDEGEE. The V gene end was trimmed by 9 bases and the J gene end by 5 bases; junction bases not matched to a gene: 5. The CDR3 DNA is TGTGCCACCGAACAGGGGGCGAATGAAAAACTGTTTTTT. It codes for CATEQGANEKLFF.

The CDR3 region is CASTRAGETGELFF. The DNA for the CDR3 is TGTGCCAGCACTCGCGCGGGAGAGACCGGGGAGCTGTTTTTT. V gene TRBV25-1 combines with J gene TRBJ2-2; 7 positions match TRBD2. Unmatched junction bases numbered 7, after V lost 7 bases and J lost 5 bases. The CDR3 covers 14 residues. Germline V lookup: CDR1 MGHDK, CDR2 SYGVNS.

V gene TRBV30 combines with J gene TRBJ2-3; the match to TRBD1 covers 8 bases. The CDR3 has 18 amino acids. The germline CDR1 and CDR2 sequences are GTSNPN and SVGIG (reference sequence). V trimming: 2 bases; J trimming: 2 bases; junction bases outside the gene matches: 15. In DNA form, the CDR3 reads TGTGCCTGGAGTTTTAGGTTTGTGCGACAGGGGTTCACAGATACGCAGTATTTT. Residues: CAWSFRFVRQGFTDTQYF.